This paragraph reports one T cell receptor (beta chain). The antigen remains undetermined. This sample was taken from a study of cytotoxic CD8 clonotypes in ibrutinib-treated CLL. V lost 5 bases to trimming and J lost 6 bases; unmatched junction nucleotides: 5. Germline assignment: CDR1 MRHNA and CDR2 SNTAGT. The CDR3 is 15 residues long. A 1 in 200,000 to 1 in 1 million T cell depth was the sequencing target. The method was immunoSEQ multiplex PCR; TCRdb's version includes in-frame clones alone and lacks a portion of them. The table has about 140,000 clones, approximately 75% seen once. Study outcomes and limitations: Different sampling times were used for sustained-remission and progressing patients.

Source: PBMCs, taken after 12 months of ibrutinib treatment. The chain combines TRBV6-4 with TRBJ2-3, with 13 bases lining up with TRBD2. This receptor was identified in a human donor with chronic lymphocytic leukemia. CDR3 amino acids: CASSRTSGSSDTQYF. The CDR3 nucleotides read TGTGCCAGCAGTAGGACTAGCGGGAGTAGTGATACGCAGTATTTT.